This section outlines one T cell receptor (beta chain) sequence together with its context. Patients in Seattle were enrolled during active infection, then followed longitudinally. Germline V gene lookup returns CDR1 SNHLY and CDR2 FYNNEI. The length of the CDR3 is 18 residues. The ends were cut back, 3 bases at V and 0 bases at J, with 15 bases in the middle. The data originate from a study of blood T cell repertoires in COVID-19. In the study's own analysis: Counts of nucleated cells, estimated from reference gene primer amplification, were obtained. Sequenced by immunoSEQ multiplex PCR; TCRdb stores in-frame clones only, minus some. The V and J calls and clone size are taken from that table; D and trimming were inferred from the DNA. Among almost 350,000 clones, approximately 89% were seen once, and the ten largest hold 3.9%.

The sequence came from an older woman with COVID-19, enrolled during active disease. The sequenced sample consisted of peripheral blood. The chain employs TRBV2 and TRBJ1-6; the D gene is possibly TRBD1 (6 bases). In DNA form, the CDR3 reads TGTGCCAGCAGTGAGTGGGACACAACAAGCTCCTATAATTCACCCCTCCACTTT. Protein product: CASSEWDTTSSYNSPLHF.